This passage covers 24 T cell receptor beta chains from one sample sequenced in a study of blood T cell repertoires in COVID-19. Clones were sequenced by immunoSEQ multiplex PCR, and TCRdb holds only the in-frame ones, with some missing. The sample consists of approximately 210,000 clones, more than 75% of them appearing once. Sequencing used peripheral blood. These receptor sequences come from a human donor in a cohort sampled during active COVID-19.

This chain links TRBV11-3 with TRBJ2-2, with unresolved D. This CDR3 has 13 amino acids. V lost 5 bases and J lost 3, with 7 bases in between. Per germline, CDR1 SGHNT and CDR2 YENEEA. The CDR3 protein is CASSAYYTGELFF. The CDR3 DNA reads as TGTGCCAGCAGCGCGTACTACACCGGGGAGCTGTTTTTT. The full variable domain, in which reference TRBV11-3 and TRBJ2-2 provide the parts outside the CDR3, is EAGVVQSPRYKIIEKKQPVAFWCNPISGHNTLYWYLQNLGQGPELLIRYENEEAVDDSQLPKDRFSAERLKGVDSTLKIQPAELGDSAVYLCASSAYYTGELFFGEGSRLTVL.

This chain connects TRBV27 to TRBJ2-3; 9 bases line up with TRBD2. The V segment lost 3 bases and the J segment 5 bases; nucleotides outside the gene matches: 3. The CDR3 totals 14 residues. Germline V gene lookup returns CDR1 MNHEY and CDR2 SMNVEV (reference sequence). The CDR3 DNA sequence: TGTGCCAGCAGTTTTTTAGCGGGGGAAGATACGCAGTATTTT. Translated, it gives CASSFLAGEDTQYF.

The chain joins TRBV28 to TRBJ2-3, with 12 bases matching TRBD2. This CDR3 contains 16 residues. With V trimmed by 6 bases and J by 1 base, 5 bases remained unmatched. CDR1 and CDR2 (germline): MDHEN, SYDVKM. CDR3 loop: CASSSGTSGRTDTQYF. The CDR3 region has the DNA TGTGCCAGCAGCTCCGGGACTAGCGGGCGCACAGATACGCAGTATTTT.

For the CDR3, the DNA is TGCGCCAGCAGTCGACTAGCGGGAGTCTACAATGAGCAGTTCTTC. Its protein product is CASSRLAGVYNEQFF. The chain combines TRBV10-2 with TRBJ2-1; 12 nucleotides agree with TRBD2. The J segment lost 3 bases and the V segment lost 5 bases, leaving 2 bases of the junction unmatched. Germline-derived CDR1 and CDR2 are WSHSY and SAAADI. The CDR3 extends over 15 amino acids.

The sample holds a few counts of this clone. V and J are TRBV4-1 and TRBJ2-2; 9 bases are a match to TRBD1. There are 15 residues in the CDR3. From germline, CDR1 is MGHRA and CDR2 YSYEKL. Unmatched junction bases numbered 5, after V lost 5 bases and J lost 4 bases. The CDR3 sequence: CASSSWTGATGELFF. DNA for the CDR3: TGCGCCAGCAGCTCCTGGACAGGGGCCACCGGGGAGCTGTTTTTT.

The V and J genes are TRBV30 and TRBJ2-1; possible D gene TRBD2, 5 bases. The germline V gene has CDR1 GTSNPN and CDR2 SVGIG (reference sequence). CDR3 length equals 15 residues. Trimming cost V 4 bases and J 1 base, with 14 bases left between them. This CDR3 is CAWKASDLSYNEQFF. CDR3 in DNA: TGTGCCTGGAAAGCATCGGACTTATCCTACAATGAGCAGTTCTTC.

The CDR3 loop reads CASSQLGTATDTQYF. In nucleotides, the CDR3 is TGCGCCAGCAGCCAACTAGGGACTGCGACAGATACGCAGTATTTT. The chain has TRBV4-1 and TRBJ2-3; D might be TRBD2 (6 bases). Germline CDR1 is MGHRA and CDR2 is YSYEKL. The CDR3 is made up of 15 amino acids. Trimming pared 2 bases from V and 3 bases from J, leaving 12 bases between.

The gene calls are TRBV24-1 and TRBJ1-2; D gene unclear. Trimming removed 3 bases from V and 7 bases from J, with 8 bases in between. CDR1 is KGHDR and CDR2 is SFDVKD in the germline V gene. The CDR3 is 12 residues long. DNA of the CDR3: TGTGCCACCAGTGATCCAGTTGGTGGCTACACCTTC. It yields the protein CATSDPVGGYTF.

The chain carries TRBV7-2 and TRBJ2-3, with D possibly being TRBD2 (9 bases). The germline V gene encodes CDR1 SGHTA and CDR2 FQGNSA. Trimming removed 5 bases at V and 3 bases at J, with 21 bases between. This CDR3 has 17 residues. CDR3 amino acids: CASSQGAGGPVTDTQYF. CDR3 DNA sequence: TGTGCCAGCAGCCAGGGGGCGGGAGGGCCGGTTACAGATACGCAGTATTTT.

The CDR3 protein is CASSTGVSLHF. In DNA form, the CDR3 reads TGTGCCAGCAGTACAGGGGTTTCCCTCCACTTT. The rearrangement uses TRBV2 and TRBJ1-6, with 7 bases aligning to TRBD1. Looked up from germline, CDR1 is SNHLY and CDR2 is FYNNEI. The V gene end was trimmed by 5 bases and the J gene end by 14 bases; junction bases not matched to a gene: 3. The CDR3 runs 11 residues.

V is TRBV24-1 and J is TRBJ2-2; maybe TRBD1 (6 bases). This CDR3 is built from 14 residues. Between the trimmed V and J ends, which lost 4 bases and 5 bases, there was a span of 10 bases. Germline CDR1 reads KGHDR; CDR2 reads SFDVKD. The CDR3 sequence: CATSEQGATGELFF. In DNA, the CDR3 is TGTGCCACCAGTGAACAGGGCGCGACCGGGGAGCTGTTTTTT.

The chain carries TRBV25-1 and TRBJ2-7; D call uncertain. Germline assignment: CDR1 MGHDK and CDR2 SYGVNS. The V gene lost 6 bases and the J gene lost 5 bases, with 14 bases spanning the gap. The CDR3 spans 13 residues. As DNA, the CDR3 is TGTGCCAGCAGCACGCCTCCGAGCCACGAGCAGTACTTC. Translating it yields CASSTPPSHEQYF.

The J gene is TRBJ2-3, the V gene TRBV10-3; TRBD2 matches 9 bases. Trimming took 2 bases from V and 3 from J; bases not matched to a gene: 9. This CDR3 spans 17 amino acids. CDR1 and CDR2 from the germline V gene are ENHRY and SYGVKD. CDR3 protein: CAISEPMGLAGTDTQYF. The DNA of the CDR3 is TGTGCCATCAGTGAGCCCATGGGACTAGCAGGGACAGATACGCAGTATTTT.

This sequence joins TRBV29-1 and TRBJ1-1; unclear D gene. The V gene's germline CDR1 is SQVTM and CDR2 ANQGSEA. The CDR3 extends over 11 amino acids. V was clipped by 5 bases and J by 3 bases, with 7 bases between them. The CDR3 bases are TGCAGCGTTTATCAGGACACTGAAGCTTTCTTT. It specifies CSVYQDTEAFF.

This clone was recorded once. This sequence joins TRBV14 and TRBJ2-7; 8 bases align to TRBD2. J lost 5 bases, V lost 2 bases, and 14 bases had no gene match. The CDR3 is 17 residues long. CDR1 and CDR2 (germline): SGHDN, FVKESK. CDR3 DNA: TGTGCCAGCAGCCAACTTGTCCCGGGGGGGCTAATAGACGAGCAGTACTTC. This codes for CASSQLVPGGLIDEQYF. Supplemented by reference TRBV14 and TRBJ2-7, the full variable domain reads EAGVTQFPSHSVIEKGQTVTLRCDPISGHDNLYWYRRVMGKEIKFLLHFVKESKQDESGMPNNRFLAERTGGTYSTLKVQPAELEDSGVYFCASSQLVPGGLIDEQYFGPGTRLTVT.

This clone appeared a single time. The gene calls are TRBV5-5 and TRBJ2-5; 11 nucleotides match TRBD2. The CDR3 extends over 15 amino acids. CDR1 is SGHKS and CDR2 is YYEKEE in the germline V gene (reference sequence). After removal of 4 bases from V and 2 bases from J, the junction contained 4 bases not matched to a gene. CDR3 DNA sequence: TGTGCCAGCAGCCTAGCGGGGGGATGGCAAGAGACCCAGTACTTC. Translated: CASSLAGGWQETQYF.

V and J are TRBV6-5 and TRBJ2-3; the D is unclear. The CDR3 loop spans 12 amino acids. Germline lookup yields CDR1 MNHEY and CDR2 SVGAGI. V lost 6 bases, J lost 1 base, and 5 bases lay in between. CDR3 sequence (DNA): TGTGCCAGCAGCCGAGGCACAGATACGCAGTATTTT. Its protein product is CASSRGTDTQYF.

J is TRBJ2-7 and V is TRBV7-9; D gene uncertain. This CDR3 has 13 amino acids. Germline V gives CDR1 SEHNR, CDR2 FQNEAQ (reference sequence). V lost 5 bases and J 2 bases, leaving 10 bases between the germline ends. In DNA form, the CDR3 reads TGTGCCAGCAGCCCCCAGGTAACCTACGAGCAGTACTTC. Translated: CASSPQVTYEQYF.

A few counts support this clone. The chain employs TRBV2 and TRBJ1-6; 7 bases line up with TRBD1. This CDR3 contains 15 residues. Germline-derived CDR1 and CDR2 are SNHLY and FYNNEI. Losses at the gene ends were 3 bases for V and 9 bases for J; bases not matched to a gene: 8. CDR3 protein: CASSDAGTAISPLHF. The CDR3, as DNA: TGTGCCAGCAGTGACGCCGGGACAGCGATTTCACCCCTCCACTTT.

This chain uses TRBV15 with TRBJ1-1, with D unresolved. Germline V CDR1 and CDR2: LNHNV, YYDKDF (reference sequence). CDR3 length equals 14 residues. V lost 6 bases and J 1 base, leaving 12 bases between the germline ends. The CDR3 region is CATSPGRGNTEAFF. CDR3 nucleotides: TGTGCCACCAGTCCCGGACGGGGGAACACTGAAGCTTTCTTT.

The chain employs TRBV5-4 and TRBJ2-1; 8 bases are a match to TRBD2. V lost 0 bases to trimming and J lost 0 bases; unmatched junction nucleotides: 2. The CDR3 runs 16 residues. Looked up from germline, CDR1 is SGHNT and CDR2 is YYREEE (reference sequence). The CDR3 is CASSLDGTSSYNEQFF. For the CDR3, the DNA is TGTGCCAGCAGCTTGGACGGGACTAGCTCCTACAATGAGCAGTTCTTC.

This chain joins TRBV6-4 and TRBJ1-1, with TRBD1 as a possible D gene (5 bases). Germline-derived CDR1 and CDR2 are MRHNA and SNTAGT. V was cut by 8 bases and J by 11 bases, with 15 bases left in between. CDR3 length equals 11 residues. CDR3 region: CASGRRAGAFF. CDR3 bases: TGTGCCAGCGGCCGCAGGGCCGGCGCTTTCTTT.

In DNA form, the CDR3 reads TGTGCCTGGAGTGCCCTACAGGGGCTGGGAAACACCATATATTTT. Translated, it gives CAWSALQGLGNTIYF. The chain has TRBV30 and TRBJ1-3; 7 nucleotides match TRBD1. The germline V gene encodes CDR1 GTSNPN and CDR2 SVGIG (reference sequence). The CDR3 runs to 15 residues. Losses at the gene ends were 1 base for V and 4 bases for J; bases not matched to a gene: 7.

This chain connects TRBV5-1 to TRBJ2-7; 10 positions agree with TRBD2. This CDR3 has 14 residues. V shed 5 bases and J 2 bases; nucleotides not matched to a gene: 4. Germline values: CDR1 SGHRS, CDR2 YFSETQ. This chain's CDR3 is CASRFSGGPYEQYF. CDR3 nucleotides: TGCGCCAGCAGATTTAGCGGGGGGCCCTACGAGCAGTACTTC.